This T cell receptor (beta chain) stems from a study of T cells after yellow fever vaccination. General study findings and limits: Subsequent to the booster, the majority of primary-vaccination clones reappeared (around 97% CD4, 80% to 90% CD8). It was a weaker secondary response, yet one that peaked faster, at day 5 versus 15. Few clonotypes appeared in both CD4 and CD8 compartments.

V was cut by 4 bases and J by 4 bases, with 20 bases left in between. The CDR3 sequence is 17 residues long. Germline values: CDR1 LGHDT, CDR2 YNNKEL (reference sequence). This clonotype turned up a few times. Antigen: not known. In making TCR cDNA, 5'RACE template switching added a universal primer site and UMIs to it. TCRdb redid the calling of the 5' RACE reads with MiXCR, one entry per CDR3 protein. The data show 340,000 or so distinct CDR3 sequences, around 13% seen once. The chain is built from TRBV3-1 and TRBJ2-1; D possibly uses TRBD1 or TRBD2 (5 bases each). This TCR derives from a man aged 18 to 35 who received the YFV17D yellow fever vaccine. Here the sequenced sample was CD4+ T cells sorted from PBMCs, taken 15 days after the yellow fever booster vaccination. Written as DNA, the CDR3 is TGTGCCAGCAGCCCCCCCCCGGGGCAGGGCTCATACAATGAGCAGTTCTTC. This translates into CASSPPPGQGSYNEQFF.